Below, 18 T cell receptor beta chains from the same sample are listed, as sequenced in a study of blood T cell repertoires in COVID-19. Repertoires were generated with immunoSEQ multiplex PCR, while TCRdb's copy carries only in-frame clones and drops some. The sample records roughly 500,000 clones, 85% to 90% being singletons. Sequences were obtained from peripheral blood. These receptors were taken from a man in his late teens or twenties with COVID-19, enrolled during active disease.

The CDR3: CASSPPTGNTEAFF. CDR3 DNA: TGTGCCAGCAGCCCTCCAACAGGGAACACTGAAGCTTTCTTT. V is TRBV11-2 and J is TRBJ1-1, with D possibly being TRBD1 (5 bases). Germline CDR1 and CDR2: SGHAT and FQNNGV. This CDR3 is built from 14 residues. V dropped 5 bases and J dropped 1 base, with 11 bases sitting between them.

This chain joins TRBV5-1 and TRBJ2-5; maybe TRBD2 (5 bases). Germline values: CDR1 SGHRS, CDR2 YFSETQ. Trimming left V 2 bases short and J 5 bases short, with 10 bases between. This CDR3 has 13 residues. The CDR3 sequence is CASSFVPGETQYF. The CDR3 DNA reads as TGCGCCAGCAGCTTCGTACCGGGGGAGACCCAGTACTTC.

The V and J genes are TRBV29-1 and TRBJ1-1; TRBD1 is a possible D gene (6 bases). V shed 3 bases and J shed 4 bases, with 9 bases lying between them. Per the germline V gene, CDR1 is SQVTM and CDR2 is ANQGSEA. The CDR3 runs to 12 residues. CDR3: CSVDRGSTEAFF. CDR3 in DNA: TGCAGCGTTGACAGGGGCAGCACTGAAGCTTTCTTT.

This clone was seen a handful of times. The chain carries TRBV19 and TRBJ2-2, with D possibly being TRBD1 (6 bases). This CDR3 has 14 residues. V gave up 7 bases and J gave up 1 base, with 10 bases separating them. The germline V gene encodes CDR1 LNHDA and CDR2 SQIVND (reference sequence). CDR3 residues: CASMWGRNTGELFF. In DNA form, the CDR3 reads TGTGCCAGTATGTGGGGGCGGAACACCGGGGAGCTGTTTTTT.

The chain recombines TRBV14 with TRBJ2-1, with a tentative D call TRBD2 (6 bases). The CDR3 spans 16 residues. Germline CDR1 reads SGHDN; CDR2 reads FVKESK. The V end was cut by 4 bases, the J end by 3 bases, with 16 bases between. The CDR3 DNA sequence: TGTGCCAGCAGCCGTTTAGGTGGCGGGGACTACAATGAGCAGTTCTTC. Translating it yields CASSRLGGGDYNEQFF.

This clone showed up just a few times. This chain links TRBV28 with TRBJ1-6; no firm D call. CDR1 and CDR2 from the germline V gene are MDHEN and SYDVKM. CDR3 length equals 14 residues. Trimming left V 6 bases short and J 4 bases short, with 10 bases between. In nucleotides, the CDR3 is TGTGCCAGCAGGACGACAACATATAATTCACCCCTCCACTTT. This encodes CASRTTTYNSPLHF.

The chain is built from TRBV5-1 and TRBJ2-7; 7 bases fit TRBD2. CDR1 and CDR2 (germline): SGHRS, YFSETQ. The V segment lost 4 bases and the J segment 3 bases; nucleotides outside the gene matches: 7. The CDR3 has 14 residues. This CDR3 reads CASSHGLGDYEQYF. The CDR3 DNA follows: TGCGCCAGCAGCCACGGACTAGGGGACTACGAGCAGTACTTC.

Here the CDR3 DNA reads TGTGCCACCAGTGATTTATATAGCGGCGCGGAAGGAACCGGGGAGCTGTTTTTT. Its translation is CATSDLYSGAEGTGELFF. The chain has TRBV24-1 and TRBJ2-2; the D gene is possibly TRBD2 (6 bases). The germline V and J ends were trimmed by 1 base and 5 bases, with 19 bases remaining between them. Germline CDR1 and CDR2: KGHDR and SFDVKD. This CDR3 comprises 18 residues.

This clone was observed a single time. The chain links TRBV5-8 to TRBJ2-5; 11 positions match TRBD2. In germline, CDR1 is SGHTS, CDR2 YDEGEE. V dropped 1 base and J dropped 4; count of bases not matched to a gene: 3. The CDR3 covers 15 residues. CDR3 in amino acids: CASSLRGLAVETQYF. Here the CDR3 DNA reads TGTGCCAGCAGCTTGCGGGGACTAGCGGTAGAGACCCAGTACTTC.

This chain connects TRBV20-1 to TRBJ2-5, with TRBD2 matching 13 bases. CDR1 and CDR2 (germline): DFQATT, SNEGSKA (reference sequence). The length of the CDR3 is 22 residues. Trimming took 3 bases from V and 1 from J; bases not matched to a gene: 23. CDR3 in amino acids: CSASSFGGFLTSGGRLQETQYF. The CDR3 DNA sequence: TGCAGTGCTAGTTCGTTTGGTGGTTTTCTGACTAGCGGGGGGCGTCTCCAAGAGACCCAGTACTTC.

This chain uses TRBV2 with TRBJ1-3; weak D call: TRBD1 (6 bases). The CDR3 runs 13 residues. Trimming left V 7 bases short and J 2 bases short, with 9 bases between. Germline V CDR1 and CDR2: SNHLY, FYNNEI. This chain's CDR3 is CASKQGAGNTIYF. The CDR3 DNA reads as TGTGCCAGCAAACAGGGAGCTGGAAACACCATATATTTT. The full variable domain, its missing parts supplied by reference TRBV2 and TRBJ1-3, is EPEVTQTPSHQVTQMGQEVILRCVPISNHLYFYWYRQILGQKVEFLVSFYNNEISEKSEIFDDQFSVERPDGSNFTLKIRSTKLEDSAMYFCASKQGAGNTIYFGEGSWLTVV.

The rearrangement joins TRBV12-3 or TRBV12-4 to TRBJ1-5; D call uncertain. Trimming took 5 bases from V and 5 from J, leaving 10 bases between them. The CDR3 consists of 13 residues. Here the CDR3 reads CASSKDFHQPQHF. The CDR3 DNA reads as TGTGCCAGCAGTAAGGACTTTCATCAGCCCCAGCATTTT.

The CDR3 here is CASINRKGARLLDTEAFF. Written as DNA, the CDR3 is TGTGCCAGCATAAATAGGAAGGGGGCGAGGTTGTTGGACACTGAAGCTTTCTTT. V and J are TRBV5-4 and TRBJ1-1, with TRBD1 matching 7 bases. This CDR3 region has 18 residues. In germline, CDR1 is SGHNT, CDR2 YYREEE (reference sequence). V trimming: 6 bases; J trimming: 3 bases; junction bases outside the gene matches: 20.

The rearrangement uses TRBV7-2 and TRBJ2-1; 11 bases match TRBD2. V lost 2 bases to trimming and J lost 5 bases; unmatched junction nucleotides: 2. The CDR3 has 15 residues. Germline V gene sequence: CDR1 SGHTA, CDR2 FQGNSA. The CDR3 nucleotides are TGTGCCAGCAGCTTATCTAGCGGGGGGCACAATGAGCAGTTCTTC. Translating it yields CASSLSSGGHNEQFF.

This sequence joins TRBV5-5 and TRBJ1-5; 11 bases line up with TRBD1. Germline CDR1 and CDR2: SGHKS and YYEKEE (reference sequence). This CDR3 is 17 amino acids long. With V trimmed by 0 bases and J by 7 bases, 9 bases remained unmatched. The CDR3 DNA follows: TGTGCCAGCAGCTTGGGATCGGGACAGGGGGAGGGACAGCCCCAGCATTTT. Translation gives CASSLGSGQGEGQPQHF.

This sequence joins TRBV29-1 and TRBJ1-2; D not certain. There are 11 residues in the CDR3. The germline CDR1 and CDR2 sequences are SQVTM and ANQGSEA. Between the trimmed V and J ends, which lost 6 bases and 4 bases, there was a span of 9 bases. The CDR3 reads CSVTSGYGYTF. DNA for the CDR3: TGCAGCGTGACATCCGGCTATGGCTACACCTTC.

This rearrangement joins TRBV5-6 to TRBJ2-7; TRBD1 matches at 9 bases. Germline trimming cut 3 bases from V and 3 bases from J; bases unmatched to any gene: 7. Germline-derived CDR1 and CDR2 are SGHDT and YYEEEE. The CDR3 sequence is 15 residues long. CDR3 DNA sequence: TGTGCCAGCAGCTATTATCCGACAGGGGGCTACGAGCAGTACTTC. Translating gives CASSYYPTGGYEQYF.

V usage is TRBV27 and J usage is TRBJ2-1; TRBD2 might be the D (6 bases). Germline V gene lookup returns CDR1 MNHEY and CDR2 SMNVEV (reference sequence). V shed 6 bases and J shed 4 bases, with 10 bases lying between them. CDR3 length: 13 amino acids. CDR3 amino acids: CASREGTYNEQFF. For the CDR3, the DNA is TGTGCCAGCAGGGAGGGGACGTACAATGAGCAGTTCTTC.